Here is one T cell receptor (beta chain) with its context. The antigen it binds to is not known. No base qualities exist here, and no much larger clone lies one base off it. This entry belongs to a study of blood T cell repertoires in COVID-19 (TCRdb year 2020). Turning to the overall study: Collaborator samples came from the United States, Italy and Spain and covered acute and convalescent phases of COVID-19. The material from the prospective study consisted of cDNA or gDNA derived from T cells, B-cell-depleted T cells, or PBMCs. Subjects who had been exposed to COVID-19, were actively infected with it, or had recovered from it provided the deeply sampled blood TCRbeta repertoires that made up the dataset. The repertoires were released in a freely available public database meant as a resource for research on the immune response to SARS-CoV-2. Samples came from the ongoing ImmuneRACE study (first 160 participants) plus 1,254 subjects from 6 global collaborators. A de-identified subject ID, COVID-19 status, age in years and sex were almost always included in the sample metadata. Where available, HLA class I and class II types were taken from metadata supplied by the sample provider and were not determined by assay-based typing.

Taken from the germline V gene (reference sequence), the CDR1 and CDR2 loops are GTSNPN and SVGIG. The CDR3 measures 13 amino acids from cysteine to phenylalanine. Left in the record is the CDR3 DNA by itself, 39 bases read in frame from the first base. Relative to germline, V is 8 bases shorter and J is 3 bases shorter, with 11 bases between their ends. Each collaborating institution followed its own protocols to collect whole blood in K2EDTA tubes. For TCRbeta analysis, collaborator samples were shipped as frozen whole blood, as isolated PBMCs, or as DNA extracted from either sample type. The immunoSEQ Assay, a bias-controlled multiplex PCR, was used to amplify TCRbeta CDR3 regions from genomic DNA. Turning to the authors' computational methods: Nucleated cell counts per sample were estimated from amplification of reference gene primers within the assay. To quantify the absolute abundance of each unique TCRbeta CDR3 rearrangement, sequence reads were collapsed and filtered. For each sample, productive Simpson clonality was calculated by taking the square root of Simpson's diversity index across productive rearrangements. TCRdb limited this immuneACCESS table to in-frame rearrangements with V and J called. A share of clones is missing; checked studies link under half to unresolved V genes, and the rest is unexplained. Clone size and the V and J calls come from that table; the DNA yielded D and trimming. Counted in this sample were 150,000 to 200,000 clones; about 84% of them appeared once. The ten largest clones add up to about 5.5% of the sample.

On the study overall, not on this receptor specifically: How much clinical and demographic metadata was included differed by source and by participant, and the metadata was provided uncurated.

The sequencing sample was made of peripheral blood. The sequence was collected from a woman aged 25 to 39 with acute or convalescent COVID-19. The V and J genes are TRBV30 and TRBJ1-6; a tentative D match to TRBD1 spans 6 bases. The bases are TGTGCCGCCCGGGACAACTATAATTCACCCCTCCACTTT. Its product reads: CAARDNYNSPLHF.